Listed below are T cell receptor beta chains from one sample, sequenced in a study of T-cell memory formation after mild COVID-19. TCRdb used MiXCR to reprocess the 5' RACE reads, holding one entry per CDR3 protein. The sample lists about half a million distinct CDR3 sequences; 15% to 20% were seen once. Sequenced material: PBMCs or a T cell subset sorted from them (not recorded which). These receptors originate from an adult woman who had mild COVID-19 (a few samples of this study predate the infection). Cell type and time point are not known. The CDR3 runs from the conserved cysteine through the conserved F or W. Each record gives: CDR3 length, D gene, V gene, clone size, J gene, CDR3 DNA, CDR3 protein. A D gene is named only where the DNA matches it firmly. Clone size, where shown, is once, few, many, or a class for clones that have expanded.

>14|TRBD1|TRBV19|-|TRBJ1-4
TGTGCCAGTACTCAGGACAGGGGGTTTGAAAAACTGTTTTTT
CASTQDRGFEKLFF
>14|-|TRBV7-2|-|TRBJ1-2
TGTGCCAGCAGCTTAGGTCTCGTTTGGAATGGCTACACCTTC
CASSLGLVWNGYTF
>15|TRBD1|TRBV5-4|-|TRBJ1-1
TGTGCCAGCAGCTTACAGGGGGCGCAGAACACTGAAGCTTTCTTT
CASSLQGAQNTEAFF
>14|-|TRBV19|few|TRBJ1-1
TGTGCCAGTAGTATCACAGGGTATGACACTGAAGCTTTCTTT
CASSITGYDTEAFF
>14|-|TRBV30|few|TRBJ1-1
TGTGCCTGGAGCGGGACGGTTTGGGACACTGAAGCTTTCTTT
CAWSGTVWDTEAFF
>16|TRBD2|TRBV5-1|few|TRBJ2-2
TGCGCCAGCACCATAGAGGGTGTAGCGGGCCCCGGGGAGCTGTTTTTT
CASTIEGVAGPGELFF
>14|-|TRBV7-3|few|TRBJ2-2
TGTGCCAGCAGCTCCGGACTGATCCCGGGGGAGCTGTTTTTT
CASSSGLIPGELFF
>17|-|TRBV4-1|few|TRBJ1-1
TGCGCCAGCAGCCATCCCACCGAAGGCCTTCTGAACACTGAAGCTTTCTTT
CASSHPTEGLLNTEAFF
>16|TRBD2|TRBV6-2/TRBV6-3|-|TRBJ2-3
TGTGCCAGCAGTCGACTAGCGGGAGTCGGCACAGATACGCAGTATTTT
CASSRLAGVGTDTQYF
>13|-|TRBV7-2|-|TRBJ2-7
TGTGCCAGCAGCTCCCCCGGTGGGTACGAGCAGTACTTC
CASSSPGGYEQYF
>15|TRBD2|TRBV5-1|-|TRBJ2-3
TGCGCCAGCAGCGCTAGCGGGGGGTCCCAAGATACGCAGTATTTT
CASSASGGSQDTQYF
>17|-|TRBV4-2|-|TRBJ1-2
TGTGCCAGCAGCCAAGAATATCACCCAGGGGCCAACTATGGCTACACCTTC
CASSQEYHPGANYGYTF
>16|TRBD2|TRBV4-1|-|TRBJ2-2
TGCGCCAGCAGCCACCTAGCGGGGGGGCAAATCGGGGAGCTGTTTTTT
CASSHLAGGQIGELFF
>14|-|TRBV5-1|-|TRBJ2-6
TGCGCCAGCAGCTTGCCCACTTCGGCCAACGTCCTGACTTTC
CASSLPTSANVLTF
>17|TRBD2|TRBV5-1|-|TRBJ2-5
TGCGCCAGCAGCTCATCTCCTAGCGGGGGGAACCAAGAGACCCAGTACTTC
CASSSSPSGGNQETQYF
>15|-|TRBV12-5|few|TRBJ2-2
TGTGCTAGTGGTTTGGTACGAAGCGGGACCGGGGAGCTGTTTTTT
CASGLVRSGTGELFF
>13|-|TRBV20-1|-|TRBJ2-7
TGCAGTGCTACCCGGGACCTTACCTACGAGCAGTACTTC
CSATRDLTYEQYF
>14|TRBD1|TRBV6-2/TRBV6-3|-|TRBJ2-2
TGTGCCAGCACCGGGACAGGGAGGTCCGGGGAGCTGTTTTTT
CASTGTGRSGELFF
>14|TRBD1|TRBV15|few|TRBJ1-2
TGTGCCACCAGCCGCGGACAGGGGGCATATGGCTACACCTTC
CATSRGQGAYGYTF
>16|-|TRBV5-1|few|TRBJ2-1
TGCGCCAGCAGCTTTGAGCGGAGTGGGAACTACAATGAGCAGTTCTTC
CASSFERSGNYNEQFF
>14|TRBD1|TRBV5-1|-|TRBJ1-1
TGCGCCAGCGGGGACAGACTGTTGAACACTGAAGCTTTCTTT
CASGDRLLNTEAFF
>12|TRBD1|TRBV7-9|-|TRBJ1-2
TGTGCCAGCAGCCTGGGACAGCATGGCTACACCTTC
CASSLGQHGYTF
>18|TRBD1|TRBV20-1|-|TRBJ2-5
TGCAGTGCTAGTTTGGTGAAATTAGGACAGGGATTAGTTGAGACCCAGTACTTC
CSASLVKLGQGLVETQYF
>16|-|TRBV28|many|TRBJ1-1
TGTGCCAGCAGTTTGTTGCGGCAGGGACAAAACACTGAAGCTTTCTTT
CASSLLRQGQNTEAFF
>20|TRBD2|TRBV6-2/TRBV6-3|few|TRBJ2-2
TGTGCCAGCAGTTACCTACCGAGGTCTAGCGGGAGGACAACAGCCGGGGAGCTGTTTTTT
CASSYLPRSSGRTTAGELFF
>13|-|TRBV24-1|few|TRBJ2-7
TGTGCCACCAGTGACCTGACATCTGAGGAGCAGTACTTC
CATSDLTSEEQYF
>14|-|TRBV7-3|few|TRBJ2-1
TGTGCCAGCAGCCATAGCCAGGGAAACAATGAGCAGTTCTTC
CASSHSQGNNEQFF
>17|-|TRBV25-1|few|TRBJ2-7
TGTGCCAGCAGTGGACTACCGGGACCTTTGTCGAACTACGAGCAGTACTTC
CASSGLPGPLSNYEQYF
>12|-|TRBV2|-|TRBJ2-7
TGTGCCAGCAGGCGACTAGACTACGAGCAGTACTTC
CASRRLDYEQYF
>15|TRBD2|TRBV4-3|-|TRBJ2-7
TGCGCCAGCAGCCAAGAGTGGACTAGGTCCTACGAGCAGTACTTC
CASSQEWTRSYEQYF
>14|-|TRBV5-1|-|TRBJ2-3
TGCGCCAGCAGCTTTCGAGCGGACACAGATACGCAGTATTTT
CASSFRADTDTQYF
>17|TRBD1|TRBV11-2|-|TRBJ2-1
TGTGCCAGCAGCTCCTCCTTGCAGACAGGGGGATACAATGAGCAGTTCTTC
CASSSSLQTGGYNEQFF
>11|-|TRBV6-1|-|TRBJ2-2
TGTGCCAGCAGGATCTTCGGGGAGCTGTTTTTT
CASRIFGELFF
>14|-|TRBV25-1|-|TRBJ2-5
TGTGCCAGCAGTCCGATCATCACGGAGGAGACCCAGTACTTC
CASSPIITEETQYF
>12|-|TRBV5-1|few|TRBJ1-1
TGCGCCAGCAGCGATTGGAACGGTGAAGCTTTCTTT
CASSDWNGEAFF
>14|TRBD2|TRBV27|-|TRBJ2-3
TGTGCCAGCAGGGGGACTAGCGGGGTGGGAACGCAGTATTTT
CASRGTSGVGTQYF
>14|-|TRBV7-2|-|TRBJ1-1
TGTGCCAGCAGCTTCGGACAGAGGGGAACTGAAGCTTTCTTT
CASSFGQRGTEAFF
>14|-|TRBV19|-|TRBJ1-5
TGTGCCAGTAGTAACAATATGAGGAATCAGCCCCAGCATTTT
CASSNNMRNQPQHF
>15|-|TRBV12-3/TRBV12-4|few|TRBJ2-4
TGTGCCAGCAGTCCACTAAACAGGGACGATAACATTCAGTACTTC
CASSPLNRDDNIQYF
>21|TRBD2|TRBV7-6|-|TRBJ2-1
TGTGCCAGCAGCTTAGCGCTGCCCTTCCGCCTAGCGGGTAGCTCCTACAATGAGCAGTTCTTC
CASSLALPFRLAGSSYNEQFF
>15|TRBD2|TRBV7-9|-|TRBJ2-3
TGTGCCAGCAGCTTCGGCGGGAGGGGAACAGATACGCAGTATTTT
CASSFGGRGTDTQYF
>16|TRBD1|TRBV7-8|few|TRBJ2-2
TGTGCCAGCAGCCCCCGACAGGGTTTTGGGACCGGGGAGCTGTTTTTT
CASSPRQGFGTGELFF
>13|TRBD2|TRBV24-1|-|TRBJ2-1
TGTGCCACCACGGCAGCGGGATACAATGAGCAGTTCTTC
CATTAAGYNEQFF
>16|-|TRBV6-1|-|TRBJ2-2
TGTGCCAGCAGGGGTAACAGGGTCGAGAACACCGGGGAGCTGTTTTTT
CASRGNRVENTGELFF
>15|-|TRBV19|-|TRBJ1-1
TGTGCCAGTAGTATGAGTTTAAGCGGGGGCACTGAAGCTTTCTTT
CASSMSLSGGTEAFF
>14|TRBD2|TRBV5-4|few|TRBJ2-7
TGTGCCAGCAGCCCAAGGACTAGCGGTCACGAGCAGTACTTC
CASSPRTSGHEQYF
>15|-|TRBV6-5|-|TRBJ2-1
TGTGCCAGCAGGCCGGACAGAGGATGGAGCAATGAGCAGTTCTTC
CASRPDRGWSNEQFF
>12|-|TRBV29-1|-|TRBJ2-7
TGCAGCGTCGAGGTGGGAGCCTACGAGCAGTACTTC
CSVEVGAYEQYF
>16|-|TRBV18|-|TRBJ2-3
TGTGCCAGCTCACCGACAGGAGGGCACATCACAGATACGCAGTATTTT
CASSPTGGHITDTQYF
>19|-|TRBV6-2/TRBV6-3|-|TRBJ2-1
TGTGCCAGCAGCACCGCCAGCGGGTCCTCCTTAAGCTCCTACAATGAGCAGTTCTTC
CASSTASGSSLSSYNEQFF
>15|TRBD2|TRBV7-9|-|TRBJ2-1
TGTGCCAGCAGCTTGCTAGCGGGAGCAGGTGGGAAGGAGTTCTTC
CASSLLAGAGGKEFF
>15|-|TRBV6-5|-|TRBJ1-2
TGTGCCAGCAGGAGCCCAGTTAGGAGGGGCTATGGCTACACCTTC
CASRSPVRRGYGYTF
>15|TRBD1|TRBV30|many|TRBJ2-3
TGTGCCTGGTATGACAGGGAACCTAGCACAGATACGCAGTATTTT
CAWYDREPSTDTQYF
>18|TRBD2|TRBV6-5|-|TRBJ2-2
TGTGCCAGCAGTACTGACCTGACTAGCGGGGGAGACACCGGGGAGCTGTTTTTT
CASSTDLTSGGDTGELFF